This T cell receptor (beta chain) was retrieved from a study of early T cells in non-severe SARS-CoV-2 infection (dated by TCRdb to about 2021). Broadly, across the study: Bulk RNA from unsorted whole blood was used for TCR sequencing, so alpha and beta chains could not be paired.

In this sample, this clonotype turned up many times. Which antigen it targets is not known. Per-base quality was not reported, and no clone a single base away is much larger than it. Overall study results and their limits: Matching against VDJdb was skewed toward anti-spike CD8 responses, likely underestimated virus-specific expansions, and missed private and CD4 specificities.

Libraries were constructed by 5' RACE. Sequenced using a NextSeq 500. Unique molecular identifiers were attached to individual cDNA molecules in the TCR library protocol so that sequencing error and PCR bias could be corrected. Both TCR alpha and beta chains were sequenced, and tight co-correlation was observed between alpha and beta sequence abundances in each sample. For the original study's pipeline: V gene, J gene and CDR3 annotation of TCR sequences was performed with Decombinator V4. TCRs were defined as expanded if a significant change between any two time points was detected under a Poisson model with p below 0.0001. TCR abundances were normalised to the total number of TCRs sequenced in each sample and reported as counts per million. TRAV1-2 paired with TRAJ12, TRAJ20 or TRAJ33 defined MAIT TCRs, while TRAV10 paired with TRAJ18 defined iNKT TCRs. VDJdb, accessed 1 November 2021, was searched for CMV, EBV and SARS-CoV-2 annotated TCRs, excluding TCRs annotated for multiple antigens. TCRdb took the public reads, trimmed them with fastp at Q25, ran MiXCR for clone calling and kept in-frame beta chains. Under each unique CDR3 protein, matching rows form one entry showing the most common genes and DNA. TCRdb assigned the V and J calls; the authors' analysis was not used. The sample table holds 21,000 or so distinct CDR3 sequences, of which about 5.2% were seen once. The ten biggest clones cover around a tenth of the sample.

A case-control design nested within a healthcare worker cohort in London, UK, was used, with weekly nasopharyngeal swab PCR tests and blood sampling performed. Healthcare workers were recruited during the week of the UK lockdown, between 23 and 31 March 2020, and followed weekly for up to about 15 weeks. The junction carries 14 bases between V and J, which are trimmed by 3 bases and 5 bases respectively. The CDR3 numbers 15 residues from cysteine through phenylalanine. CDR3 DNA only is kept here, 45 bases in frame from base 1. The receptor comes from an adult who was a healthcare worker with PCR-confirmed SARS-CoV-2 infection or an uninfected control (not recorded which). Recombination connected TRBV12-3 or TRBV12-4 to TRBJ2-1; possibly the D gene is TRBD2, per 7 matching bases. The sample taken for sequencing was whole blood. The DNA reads TGTGCCAGCAGTTTTGGGGGGGCGCAGGACAATGAGCAGTTCTTC. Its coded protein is CASSFGGAQDNEQFF.